The T cell receptor beta chain described here comes from a study of regulatory T cells in long-lasting Graves disease. Investigators prepared the TCR beta libraries by applying iRepertoire HTBI primers and Arm-PCR of CDR3 regions. A single record per CDR3 protein comes from TCRdb applying MiXCR to the multiplex PCR reads. The profile shows nearly 350,000 distinct CDR3 sequences, around a fifth of them singletons. This sample's time point: persistent/refractory GD, antithyroid drugs over 5 years with positive TRAb. Preparation of the TCR library used RNA extracted from PBMCs. The receptor was derived from a female donor with Graves disease. The specimen comprised peripheral blood mononuclear cells (PBMCs), sampled when the disease was refractory, from a patient treated with antithyroid drugs.

CDR3 DNA sequence: TGTGCCAGCAGCAACAACCTAGCGGGAGGGACCGGGGAGCTGTTTTTT. As protein: CASSNNLAGGTGELFF. The V gene is TRBV9, the J gene TRBJ2-2, with 12 positions matching TRBD2. In germline, CDR1 is SGDLS, CDR2 YYNGEE. The CDR3 covers 16 residues. J gave up 5 bases and V 4 bases, and 6 bases lay outside the gene matches.